These 8 T cell receptor beta chains share one sample of origin, sequenced in a study of control samples from healthy donors and cancer patients (dated by TCRdb to the early 2020s). The library was prepared using the immunoSEQ multiplex PCR assay. TCRdb's version of the immuneACCESS table is confined to in-frame rearrangements and falls short of the full clone set. An unresolved V gene accounts for under half of the shortfall where checked; the remainder is of unknown origin. Here the sample has 150,000 to 200,000 clones; approximately 94% occur a single time. The top ten clonotypes cover about 1.4% of the sample. Sequencing was carried out using blood. The receptors come from a young woman in good health.

The table lists this clone with a few counts. This chain joins TRBV19 and TRBJ1-2; 8 bases line up with TRBD1. V lost 5 bases and J lost 3; bases outside the gene matches: 8. Germline CDR1 reads LNHDA; CDR2 reads SQIVND (reference sequence). There are 15 residues in the CDR3. The CDR3 DNA follows: TGTGCCAGTAGTGACAGGGGTTCCAGGGACTATGGCTACACCTTC. This translates into CASSDRGSRDYGYTF.

V and J are TRBV10-3 and TRBJ1-6, with 7 nucleotides matching TRBD1. The length of the CDR3 is 14 residues. With V trimmed by 7 bases and J by 6 bases, 6 bases remained unmatched. In germline, CDR1 is ENHRY, CDR2 SYGVKD. CDR3 sequence reads: CAITRQGGNSPLHF. Written as DNA, the CDR3 is TGTGCCATCACTAGACAGGGCGGTAATTCACCCCTCCACTTT.

The CDR3 loop reads CASSTEIVWETQYF. For the CDR3, the DNA is TGTGCCAGCTCAACGGAGATTGTCTGGGAGACCCAGTACTTC. This chain uses TRBV18 with TRBJ2-5; no firm D call. The CDR3 runs to 14 residues. The germline V gene has CDR1 KGHSH and CDR2 LQKENI. With 5 bases removed from V and 5 bases from J, the gap between germline ends came to 15 bases.

CDR3: CASSLDPASTEAFF. The CDR3 DNA is TGTGCCAGCAGCTTAGATCCCGCCTCCACTGAAGCTTTCTTT. The V gene is TRBV11-3, the J gene TRBJ1-1; D gene uncertain. V lost 0 bases and J 4 bases, leaving 9 bases between the germline ends. Germline V CDR1 and CDR2: SGHNT, YENEEA. The CDR3 spans 14 residues. Using reference TRBV11-3 and TRBJ1-1 for the parts outside the CDR3, the full variable domain is EAGVVQSPRYKIIEKKQPVAFWCNPISGHNTLYWYLQNLGQGPELLIRYENEEAVDDSQLPKDRFSAERLKGVDSTLKIQPAELGDSAVYLCASSLDPASTEAFFGQGTRLTVV.

The chain employs TRBV5-4 and TRBJ1-2, with 8 bases aligning to TRBD1. With 7 bases clipped from V and 6 bases from J, the junction kept 14 bases outside the gene matches. This CDR3 comprises 15 residues. Germline CDR1 SGHNT, CDR2 YYREEE (reference sequence). The DNA of the CDR3 is TGTGCCAGCCGCTATGGTGTGGGACAGGTAGATGGCTACACCTTC. It codes for CASRYGVGQVDGYTF.

CDR3 amino acids: CASSPSGGYYGYTF. CDR3 in DNA: TGTGCCAGCAGCCCCTCAGGGGGTTACTATGGCTACACCTTC. V is TRBV14 and J is TRBJ1-2; 7 nucleotides align to TRBD1. Germline loops: CDR1 SGHDN, CDR2 FVKESK. V lost 4 bases and J lost 3; bases outside the gene matches: 5. This CDR3 comprises 14 residues.

The CDR3: CASSYPTGDTIYF. In DNA form, the CDR3 reads TGTGCCAGCAGCTATCCCACGGGGGACACCATATATTTT. The chain joins TRBV7-9 to TRBJ1-3, with a possible D match to TRBD1 (5 bases). Germline V CDR1 and CDR2: SEHNR, FQNEAQ (reference sequence). There are 13 residues in the CDR3. V was cut by 4 bases and J by 8 bases, with 12 bases left in between.

This chain links TRBV7-9 with TRBJ1-2, with 11 nucleotides matching TRBD1. Germline V gives CDR1 SEHNR, CDR2 FQNEAQ (reference sequence). Trimming at V came to 4 bases and at J to 3 bases, leaving 7 bases not matched to a gene. CDR3 length: 16 residues. CDR3 region: CASSSGLGQGDYGYTF. In nucleotides, the CDR3 is TGTGCCAGCAGCTCAGGTTTGGGACAGGGGGACTATGGCTACACCTTC.